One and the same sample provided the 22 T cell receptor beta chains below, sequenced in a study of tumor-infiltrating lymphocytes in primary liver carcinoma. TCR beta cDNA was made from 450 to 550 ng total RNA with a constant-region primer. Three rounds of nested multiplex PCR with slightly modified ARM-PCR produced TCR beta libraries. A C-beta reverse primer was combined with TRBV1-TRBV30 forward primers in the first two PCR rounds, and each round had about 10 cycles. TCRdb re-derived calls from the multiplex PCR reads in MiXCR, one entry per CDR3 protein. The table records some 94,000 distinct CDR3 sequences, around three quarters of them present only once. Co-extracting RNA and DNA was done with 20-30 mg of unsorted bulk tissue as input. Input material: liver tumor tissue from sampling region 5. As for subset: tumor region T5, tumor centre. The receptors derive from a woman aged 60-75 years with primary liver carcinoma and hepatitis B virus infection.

This CDR3 reads CASRNAGKEDPTGELFF. In DNA form, the CDR3 reads TGTGCCAGCAGGAACGCTGGTAAAGAAGACCCCACCGGGGAGCTGTTTTTT. The genes are TRBV11-1 and TRBJ2-2; no clear D gene. Trimming took off 6 bases at V and 4 bases at J, with 21 bases between the two ends. Germline V lookup: CDR1 SGHAT, CDR2 FQDESV (reference sequence). The CDR3 sequence is 17 residues long.

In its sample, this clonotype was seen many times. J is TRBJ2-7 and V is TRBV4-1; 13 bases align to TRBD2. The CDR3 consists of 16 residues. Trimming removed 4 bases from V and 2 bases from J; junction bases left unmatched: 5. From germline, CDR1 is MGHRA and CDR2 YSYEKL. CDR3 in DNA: TGCGCCAGCAGCCTTACCGGGACTAGCGGGACCTACGAGCAGTACTTC. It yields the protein CASSLTGTSGTYEQYF.

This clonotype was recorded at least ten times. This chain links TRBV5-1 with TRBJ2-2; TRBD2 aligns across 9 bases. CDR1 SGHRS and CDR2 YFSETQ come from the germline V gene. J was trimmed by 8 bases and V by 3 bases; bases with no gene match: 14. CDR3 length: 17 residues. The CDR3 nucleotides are TGCGCCAGCAGCTGGAGCCTAGCGGGACCGAACATGGGGGAGCTGTTTTTT. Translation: CASSWSLAGPNMGELFF.

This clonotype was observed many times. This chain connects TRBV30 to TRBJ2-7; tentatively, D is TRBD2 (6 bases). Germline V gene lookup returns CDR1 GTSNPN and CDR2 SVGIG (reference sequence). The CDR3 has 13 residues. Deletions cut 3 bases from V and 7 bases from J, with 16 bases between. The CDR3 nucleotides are TGTGCCTGGAGGCGGCGGGGAGTCAAAGAGCAGTACTTC. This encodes CAWRRRGVKEQYF.

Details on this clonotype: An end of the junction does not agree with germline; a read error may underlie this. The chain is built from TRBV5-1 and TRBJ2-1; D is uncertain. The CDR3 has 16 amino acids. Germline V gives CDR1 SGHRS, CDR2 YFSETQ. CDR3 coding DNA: TGCGCCAGCAGCTTGGATTGGGCGACCTCCTACAATGAGCAACTCTTC. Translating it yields CASSLDWATSYNEQLF. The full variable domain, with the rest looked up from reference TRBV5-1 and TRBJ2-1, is KAGVTQTPRYLIKTRGQQVTLSCSPISGHRSVSWYQQTPGQGLQFLFEYFSETQRNKGNFPGRFSGRQFSNSRSEMNVSTLELGDSALYLCASSLDWATSYNEQLFGPGTRLTVL.

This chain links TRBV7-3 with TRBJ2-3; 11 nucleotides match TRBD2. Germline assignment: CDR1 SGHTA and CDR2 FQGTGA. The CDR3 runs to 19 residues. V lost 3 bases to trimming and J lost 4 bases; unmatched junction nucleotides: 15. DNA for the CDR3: TGTGCCAGCAGCTTGGCAGGAATAGCGGGAGGGCAGATGGCAGATACGCAGTATTTT. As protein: CASSLAGIAGGQMADTQYF.

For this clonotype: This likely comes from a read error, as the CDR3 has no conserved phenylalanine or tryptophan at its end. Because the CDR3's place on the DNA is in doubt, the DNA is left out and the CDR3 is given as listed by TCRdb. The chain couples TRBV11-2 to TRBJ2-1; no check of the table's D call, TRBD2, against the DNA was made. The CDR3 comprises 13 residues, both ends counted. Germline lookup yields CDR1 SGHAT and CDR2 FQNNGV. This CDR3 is CAGSWTSGGEQSS.

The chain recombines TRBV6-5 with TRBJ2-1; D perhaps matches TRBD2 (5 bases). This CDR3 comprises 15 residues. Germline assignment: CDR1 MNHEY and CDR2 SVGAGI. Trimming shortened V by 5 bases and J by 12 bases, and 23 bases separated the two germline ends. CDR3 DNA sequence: TGTGCCAGCAGTCCAAAATGGATAGACTACAACGGGCAGTTCTTC. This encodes CASSPKWIDYNGQFF.

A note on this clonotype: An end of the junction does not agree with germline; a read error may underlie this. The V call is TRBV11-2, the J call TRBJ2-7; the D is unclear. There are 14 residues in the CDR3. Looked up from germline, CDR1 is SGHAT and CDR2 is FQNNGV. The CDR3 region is CAISRTEGLVEQYF. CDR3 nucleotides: TGTGCCATCAGCCGTACGGAAGGTCTAGTCGAGCAGTACTTC.

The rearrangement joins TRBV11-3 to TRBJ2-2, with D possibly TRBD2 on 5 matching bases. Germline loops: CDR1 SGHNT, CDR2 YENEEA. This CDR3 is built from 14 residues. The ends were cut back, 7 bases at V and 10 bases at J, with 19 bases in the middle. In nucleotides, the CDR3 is TGTGCCAGCATGGGAACTAGGGCGGCCGAGGAGCTGTTTTTT. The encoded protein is CASMGTRAAEELFF.

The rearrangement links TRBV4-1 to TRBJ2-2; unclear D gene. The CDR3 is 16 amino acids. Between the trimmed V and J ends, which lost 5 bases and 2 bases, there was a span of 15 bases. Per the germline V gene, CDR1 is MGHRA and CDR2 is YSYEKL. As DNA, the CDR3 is TGCGCCAGCAGCATACTCGGTATACGTAACACCGGGGAGCTGTTTTTT. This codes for CASSILGIRNTGELFF.

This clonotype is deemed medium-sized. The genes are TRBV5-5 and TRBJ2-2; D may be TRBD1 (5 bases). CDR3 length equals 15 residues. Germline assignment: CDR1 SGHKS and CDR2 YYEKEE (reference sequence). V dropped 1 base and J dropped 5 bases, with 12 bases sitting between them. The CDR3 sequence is CASSLFVQGTGELFF. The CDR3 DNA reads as TGTGCCAGCAGCTTGTTTGTGCAGGGTACCGGGGAGCTGTTTTTT.

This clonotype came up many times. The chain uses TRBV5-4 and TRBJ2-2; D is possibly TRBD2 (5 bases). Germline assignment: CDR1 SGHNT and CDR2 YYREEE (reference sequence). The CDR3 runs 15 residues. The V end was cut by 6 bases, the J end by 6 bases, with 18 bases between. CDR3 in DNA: TGTGCCAGCACCTCCGGAGGTTATAATGCCGGGGAGCTGTTTTTT. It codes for CASTSGGYNAGELFF.

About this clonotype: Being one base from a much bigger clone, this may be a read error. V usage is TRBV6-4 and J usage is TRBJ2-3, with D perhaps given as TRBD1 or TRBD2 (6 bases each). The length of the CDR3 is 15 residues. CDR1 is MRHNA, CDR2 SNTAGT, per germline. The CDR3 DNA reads TGTGCCAGCAGTGACTCGATGGGGGGCACAGATACGCAGTTTTTT. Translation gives CASSDSMGGTDTQFF.

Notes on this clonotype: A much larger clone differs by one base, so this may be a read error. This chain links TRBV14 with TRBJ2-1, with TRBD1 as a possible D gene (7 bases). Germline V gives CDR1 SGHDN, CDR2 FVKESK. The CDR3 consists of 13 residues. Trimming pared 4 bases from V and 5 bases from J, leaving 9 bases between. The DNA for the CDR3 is TGTGCCAGCAGCCCCAGGGGGGACAATGAGCAGTTCTTC. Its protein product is CASSPRGDNEQFF.

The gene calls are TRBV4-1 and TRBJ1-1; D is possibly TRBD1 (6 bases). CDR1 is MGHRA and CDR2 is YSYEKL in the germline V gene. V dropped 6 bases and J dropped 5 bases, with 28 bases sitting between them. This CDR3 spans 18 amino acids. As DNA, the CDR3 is TGCGCCAGCAGTCGTAGTTACCGACAGGAGGCCGGGTTGACTGAAGCTTTCTTT. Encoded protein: CASSRSYRQEAGLTEAFF.

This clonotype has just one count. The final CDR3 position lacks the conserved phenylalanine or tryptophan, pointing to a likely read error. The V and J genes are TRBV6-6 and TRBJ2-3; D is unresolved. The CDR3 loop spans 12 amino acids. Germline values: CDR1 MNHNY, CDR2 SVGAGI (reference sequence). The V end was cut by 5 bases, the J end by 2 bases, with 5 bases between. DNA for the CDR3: TGTGCCAGCAGTATGGTCACAGATACGCAGTATGTT. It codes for CASSMVTDTQYV.

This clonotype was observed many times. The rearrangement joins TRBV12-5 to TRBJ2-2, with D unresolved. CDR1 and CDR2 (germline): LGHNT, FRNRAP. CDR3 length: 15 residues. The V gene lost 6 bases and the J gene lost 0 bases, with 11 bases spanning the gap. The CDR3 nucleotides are TGTGCTAGTGGACTTCAGATTACGAACACCGGGGAGCTGTTTTTT. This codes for CASGLQITNTGELFF.

The CDR3 sequence: CASSAVGTRNTEAFF. CDR3 coding DNA: TGTGCCAGCAGTGCTGTAGGGACCAGGAACACTGAAGCTTTCTTT. The J gene is TRBJ1-1, the V gene TRBV11-3; TRBD1 is a possible D gene (5 bases). Germline CDR1 SGHNT, CDR2 YENEEA. V was clipped by 6 bases and J by 1 base, with 15 bases between them. The CDR3 contains 15 residues.

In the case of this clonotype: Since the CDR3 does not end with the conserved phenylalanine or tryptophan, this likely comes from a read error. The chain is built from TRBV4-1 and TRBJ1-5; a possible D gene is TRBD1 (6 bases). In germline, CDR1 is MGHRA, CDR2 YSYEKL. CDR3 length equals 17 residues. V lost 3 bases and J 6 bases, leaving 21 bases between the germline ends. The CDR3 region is CASSHRVLTGIGQPQHL. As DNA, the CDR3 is TGCGCCAGCAGCCATAGAGTCCTAACAGGGATCGGTCAGCCCCAGCATCTT.

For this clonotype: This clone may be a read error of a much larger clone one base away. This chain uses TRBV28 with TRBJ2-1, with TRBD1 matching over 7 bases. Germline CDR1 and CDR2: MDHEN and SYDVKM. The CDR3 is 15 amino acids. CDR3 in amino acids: CTSSLGGAGYNEQFF. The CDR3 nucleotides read TGTACCAGCAGTTTAGGGGGCGCTGGTTACAATGAGCAGTTCTTC.

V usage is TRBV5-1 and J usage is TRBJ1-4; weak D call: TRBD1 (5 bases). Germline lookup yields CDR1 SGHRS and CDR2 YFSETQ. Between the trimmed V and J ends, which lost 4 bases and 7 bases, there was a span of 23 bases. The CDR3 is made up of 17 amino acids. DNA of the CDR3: TGCGCCAGCAGCATGGGGATCACCGGAGGGGTGAGTGAAAAACTGTTTTTT. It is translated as CASSMGITGGVSEKLFF.